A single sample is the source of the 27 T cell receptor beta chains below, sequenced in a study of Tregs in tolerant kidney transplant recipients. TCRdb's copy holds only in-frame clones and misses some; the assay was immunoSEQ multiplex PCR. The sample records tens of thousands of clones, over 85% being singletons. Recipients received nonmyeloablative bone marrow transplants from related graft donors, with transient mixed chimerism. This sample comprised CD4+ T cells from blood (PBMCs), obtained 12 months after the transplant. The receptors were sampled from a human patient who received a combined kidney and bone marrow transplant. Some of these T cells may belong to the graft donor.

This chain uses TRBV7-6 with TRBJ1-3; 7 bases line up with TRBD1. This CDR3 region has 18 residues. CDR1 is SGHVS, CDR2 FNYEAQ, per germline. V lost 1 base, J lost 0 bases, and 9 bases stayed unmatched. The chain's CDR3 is CASSLVALTGNSGNTIYF. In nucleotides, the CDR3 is TGTGCCAGCAGCTTAGTAGCCCTGACAGGGAACTCTGGAAACACCATATATTTT.

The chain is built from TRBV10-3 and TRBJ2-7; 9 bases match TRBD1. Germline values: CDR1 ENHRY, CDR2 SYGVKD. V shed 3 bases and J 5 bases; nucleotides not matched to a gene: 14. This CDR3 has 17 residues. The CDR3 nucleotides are TGTGCCATCAGTGACTCTCTAGGACAGGGGATCAAGGACGAGCAGTACTTC. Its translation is CAISDSLGQGIKDEQYF.

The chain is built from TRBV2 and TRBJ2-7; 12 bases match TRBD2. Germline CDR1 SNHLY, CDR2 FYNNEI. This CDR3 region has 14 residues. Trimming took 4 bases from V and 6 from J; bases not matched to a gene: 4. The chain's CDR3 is CASSGRGLAGEQYF. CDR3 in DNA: TGTGCCAGCAGTGGTAGGGGACTAGCGGGCGAGCAGTACTTC.

For the CDR3, the DNA is TGTGCCAGCTCACTCAGGACAGCTCTTACCTACGAGCAGTACTTC. This translates into CASSLRTALTYEQYF. The V and J genes are TRBV18 and TRBJ2-7, with D perhaps TRBD1 (6 bases). The germline gives CDR1 KGHSH, CDR2 LQKENI. Trimming stripped 4 bases from V and 2 bases from J, with 15 bases between. This CDR3 contains 15 residues.

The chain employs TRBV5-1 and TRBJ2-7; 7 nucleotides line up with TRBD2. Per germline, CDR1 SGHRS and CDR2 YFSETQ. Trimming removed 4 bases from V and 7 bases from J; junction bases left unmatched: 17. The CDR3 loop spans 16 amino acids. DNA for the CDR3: TGCGCCAGCAGCCCACAGTCAGGAGCGGGACGCGGTGAGCAGTACTTC. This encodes CASSPQSGAGRGEQYF.

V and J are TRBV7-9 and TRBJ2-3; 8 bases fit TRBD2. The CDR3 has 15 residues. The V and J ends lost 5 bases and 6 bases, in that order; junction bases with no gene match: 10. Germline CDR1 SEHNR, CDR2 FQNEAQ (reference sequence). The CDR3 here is CASSPRGGATDTQYF. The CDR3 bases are TGTGCCAGCAGCCCTCGGGGGGGGGCAACGGATACGCAGTATTTT.

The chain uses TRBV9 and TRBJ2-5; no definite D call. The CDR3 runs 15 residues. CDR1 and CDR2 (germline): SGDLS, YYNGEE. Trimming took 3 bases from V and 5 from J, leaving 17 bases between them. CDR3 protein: CASSAAFQIGETQYF. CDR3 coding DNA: TGTGCCAGCAGCGCGGCCTTCCAGATCGGGGAGACCCAGTACTTC.

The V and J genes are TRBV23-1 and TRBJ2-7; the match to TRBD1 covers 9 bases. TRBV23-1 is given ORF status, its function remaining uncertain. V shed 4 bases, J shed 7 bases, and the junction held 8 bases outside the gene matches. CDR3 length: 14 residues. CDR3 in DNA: TGCGCCAGCAGTCCCCGGGACAGGGTTACTGAGCAGTACTTC. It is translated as CASSPRDRVTEQYF.

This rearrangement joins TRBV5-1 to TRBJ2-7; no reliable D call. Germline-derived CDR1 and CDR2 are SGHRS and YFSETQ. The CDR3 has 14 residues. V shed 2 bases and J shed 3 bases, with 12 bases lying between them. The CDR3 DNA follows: TGCGCCAGCAGCTTATCCCACGGAGACTACGAGCAGTACTTC. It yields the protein CASSLSHGDYEQYF. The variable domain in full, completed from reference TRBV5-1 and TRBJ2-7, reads KAGVTQTPRYLIKTRGQQVTLSCSPISGHRSVSWYQQTPGQGLQFLFEYFSETQRNKGNFPGRFSGRQFSNSRSEMNVSTLELGDSALYLCASSLSHGDYEQYFGPGTRLTVT.

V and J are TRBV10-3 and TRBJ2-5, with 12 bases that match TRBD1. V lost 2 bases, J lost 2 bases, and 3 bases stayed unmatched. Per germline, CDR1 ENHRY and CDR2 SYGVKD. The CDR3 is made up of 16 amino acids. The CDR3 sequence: CAISERDRGPQETQYF. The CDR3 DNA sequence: TGTGCCATCAGTGAGAGGGACAGGGGGCCGCAAGAGACCCAGTACTTC.

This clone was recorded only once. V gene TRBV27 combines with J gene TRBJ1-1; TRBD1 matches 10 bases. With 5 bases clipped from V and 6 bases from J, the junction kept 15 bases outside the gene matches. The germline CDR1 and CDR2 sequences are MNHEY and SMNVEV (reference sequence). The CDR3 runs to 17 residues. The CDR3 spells CASSLRTGGLIVPEAFF. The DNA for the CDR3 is TGTGCCAGCAGTCTCAGGACAGGGGGACTCATTGTACCTGAAGCTTTCTTT.

The CDR3 bases are TGCGCCAGCAGCTTCCAATTGGGACAGGGGGTCGGTACGCAGTATTTT. Translating it yields CASSFQLGQGVGTQYF. The V call is TRBV5-1, the J call TRBJ2-3, with 11 nucleotides matching TRBD1. Per the germline V gene, CDR1 is SGHRS and CDR2 is YFSETQ. The CDR3 length is 16 residues. Trimming took 2 bases from V and 8 from J; bases not matched to a gene: 10.

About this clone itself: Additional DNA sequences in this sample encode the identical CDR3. CDR3 nucleotides: TGTGCCAGCAGTTACTTGGCGGGGGGGCAGGAGACCCAGTACTTC. This codes for CASSYLAGGQETQYF. V is TRBV6-5 and J is TRBJ2-5, with 9 bases that match TRBD2. The CDR3 sequence is 15 residues long. The V and J ends lost 1 base and 5 bases, in that order; junction bases with no gene match: 5. Germline assignment: CDR1 MNHEY and CDR2 SVGAGI.

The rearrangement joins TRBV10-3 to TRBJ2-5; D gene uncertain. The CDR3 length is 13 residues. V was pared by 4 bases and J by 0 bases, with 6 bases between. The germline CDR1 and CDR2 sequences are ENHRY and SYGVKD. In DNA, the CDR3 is TGTGCCATCAGTGGAGTCAACCAAGAGACCCAGTACTTC. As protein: CAISGVNQETQYF.

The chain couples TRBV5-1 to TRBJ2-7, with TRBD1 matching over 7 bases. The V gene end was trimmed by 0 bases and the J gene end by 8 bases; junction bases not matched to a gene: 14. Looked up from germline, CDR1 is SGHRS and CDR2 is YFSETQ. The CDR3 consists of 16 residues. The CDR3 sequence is CASSLEGAAALRKQYF. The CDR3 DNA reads TGCGCCAGCAGCTTGGAGGGGGCAGCGGCTCTACGAAAGCAGTACTTC.

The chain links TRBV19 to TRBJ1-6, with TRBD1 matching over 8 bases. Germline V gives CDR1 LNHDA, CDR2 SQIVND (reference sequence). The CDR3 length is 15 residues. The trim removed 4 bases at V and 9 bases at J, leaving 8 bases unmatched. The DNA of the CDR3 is TGTGCCAGTAGTACCCAGGGGGCGGTTGCTTCACCCCTCCACTTT. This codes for CASSTQGAVASPLHF.

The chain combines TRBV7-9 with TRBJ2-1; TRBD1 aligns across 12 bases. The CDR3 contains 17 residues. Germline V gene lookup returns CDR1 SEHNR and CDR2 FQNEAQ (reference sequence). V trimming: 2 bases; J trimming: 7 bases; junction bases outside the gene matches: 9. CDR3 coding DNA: TGTGCCAGCAGCTTATTCGGGACAGGGGGCAGGTGGAATGAGCAGTTCTTC. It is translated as CASSLFGTGGRWNEQFF.

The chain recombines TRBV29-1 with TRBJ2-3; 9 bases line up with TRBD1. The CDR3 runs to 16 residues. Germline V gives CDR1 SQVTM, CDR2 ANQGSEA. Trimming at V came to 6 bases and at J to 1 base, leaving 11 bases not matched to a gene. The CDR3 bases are TGCAGCGTCGCTAGGGTTAGGGACAGGGGCACAGATACGCAGTATTTT. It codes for CSVARVRDRGTDTQYF.

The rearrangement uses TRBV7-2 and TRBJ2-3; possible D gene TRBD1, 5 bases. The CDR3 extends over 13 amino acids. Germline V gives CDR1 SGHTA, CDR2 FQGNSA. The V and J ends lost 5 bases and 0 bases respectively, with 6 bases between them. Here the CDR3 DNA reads TGTGCCAGCAGCCGACAGAGCACAGATACGCAGTATTTT. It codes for CASSRQSTDTQYF.

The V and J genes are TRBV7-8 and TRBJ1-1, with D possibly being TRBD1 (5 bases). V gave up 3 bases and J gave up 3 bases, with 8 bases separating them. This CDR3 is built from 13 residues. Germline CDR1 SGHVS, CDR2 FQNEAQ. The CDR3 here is CASSFTRDTEAFF. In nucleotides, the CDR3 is TGTGCCAGCAGCTTTACCAGGGACACTGAAGCTTTCTTT.

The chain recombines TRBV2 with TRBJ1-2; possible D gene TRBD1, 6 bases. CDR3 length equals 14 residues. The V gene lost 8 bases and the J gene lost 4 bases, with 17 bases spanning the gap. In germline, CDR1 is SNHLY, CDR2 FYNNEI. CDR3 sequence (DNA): TGTGCCAGCGGACGACAGGCCGCCATCTATGGCTACACCTTC. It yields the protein CASGRQAAIYGYTF.

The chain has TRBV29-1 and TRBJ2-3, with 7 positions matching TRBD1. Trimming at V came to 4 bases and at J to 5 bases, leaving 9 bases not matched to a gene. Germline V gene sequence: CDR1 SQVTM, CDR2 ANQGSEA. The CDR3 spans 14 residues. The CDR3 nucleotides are TGCAGCGTTGTGGGGGACAGATGGGAAGATACGCAGTATTTT. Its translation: CSVVGDRWEDTQYF.

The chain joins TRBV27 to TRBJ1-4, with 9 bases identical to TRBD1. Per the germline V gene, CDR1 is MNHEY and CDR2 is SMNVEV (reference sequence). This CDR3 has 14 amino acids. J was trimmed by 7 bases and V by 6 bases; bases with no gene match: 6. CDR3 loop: CASRQTGGFEKLFF. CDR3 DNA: TGTGCCAGCAGACAGACAGGGGGGTTTGAAAAACTGTTTTTT.

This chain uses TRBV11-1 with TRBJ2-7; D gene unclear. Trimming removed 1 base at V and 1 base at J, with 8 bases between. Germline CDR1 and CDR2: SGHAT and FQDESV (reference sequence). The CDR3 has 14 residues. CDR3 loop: CASSLEAGSYEQYF. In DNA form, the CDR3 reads TGTGCCAGCAGCTTAGAGGCAGGTTCCTACGAGCAGTACTTC. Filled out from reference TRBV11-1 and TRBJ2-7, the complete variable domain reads EAEVAQSPRYKITEKSQAVAFWCDPISGHATLYWYRQILGQGPELLVQFQDESVVDDSQLPKDRFSAERLKGVDSTLKIQPAELGDSAMYLCASSLEAGSYEQYFGPGTRLTVT.

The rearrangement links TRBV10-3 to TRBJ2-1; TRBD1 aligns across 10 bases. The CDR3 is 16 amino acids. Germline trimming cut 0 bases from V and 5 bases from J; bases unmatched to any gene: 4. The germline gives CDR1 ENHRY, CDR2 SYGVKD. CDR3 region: CAISESRDRGDNEQFF. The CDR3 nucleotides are TGTGCCATCAGTGAGTCCCGGGACAGGGGTGACAATGAGCAGTTCTTC.

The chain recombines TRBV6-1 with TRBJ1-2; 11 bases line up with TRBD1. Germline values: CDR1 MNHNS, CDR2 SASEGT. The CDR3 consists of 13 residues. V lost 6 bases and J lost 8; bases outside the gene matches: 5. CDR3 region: CASRDRGLGGYTF. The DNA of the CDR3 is TGTGCCAGCAGGGACAGGGGGCTAGGCGGCTACACCTTC.

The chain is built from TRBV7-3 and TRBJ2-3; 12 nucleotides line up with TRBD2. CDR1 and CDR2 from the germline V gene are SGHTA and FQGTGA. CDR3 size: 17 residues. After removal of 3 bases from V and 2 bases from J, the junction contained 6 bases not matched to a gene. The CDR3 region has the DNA TGTGCCAGCAGCTTTGGCCTAGCGGGGGGGTACACAGATACGCAGTATTTT. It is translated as CASSFGLAGGYTDTQYF.